Listed below are T cell receptor beta chains from one sample, sequenced in a study of cytotoxic CD8 clonotypes in ibrutinib-treated CLL. Data came from immunoSEQ multiplex PCR; TCRdb stores just in-frame clones and leaves some out. The data contain some 81,000 clones, more than 75% of them singletons. The material sequenced was PBMCs, taken after 12 months of ibrutinib treatment. The receptors were sampled from a human donor with chronic lymphocytic leukemia. The CDR3 runs from the conserved cysteine through the conserved F or W. A D gene is named only where the DNA matches it firmly. Some rows have no size entry. The others give once, few or many, or a class for an expanded clone.

- TRBJ1-2 once TRBV5-3 TGTGCCAATCCAAAGGGGGTCGGTAGTGATGGCTACACCTTC CANPKGVGSDGYTF
TRBD1 TRBJ1-2 - TRBV5-6 TGTGCCAGCAGCGGGGGACAGGGGAGTTATGGCTACACCTTC CASSGGQGSYGYTF
- TRBJ2-5 - TRBV12-5 TGTGCTAGTGGCCTGGGGCTCCTCCAAGAGACCCAGTACTTC CASGLGLLQETQYF
- TRBJ1-1 - TRBV5-5 TGTGCCAGCAGCTTGGATGGGTGGGGGAACACTGAAGCTTTCTTT CASSLDGWGNTEAFF
TRBD2 TRBJ2-7 - TRBV6-6 TGTGCCAGCAGTTCCGCTCTAGCGGGAGGGCCGCGTGAGCAGTACTTC CASSSALAGGPREQYF
TRBD2 TRBJ2-1 - TRBV6-5 TGTGCCAGCAGTTCGCCCCGGGAGGCTGAGCAGTTCTTC CASSSPREAEQFF
- TRBJ2-1 - TRBV11-3 TGTGCCAGCAGCTTAGGCAGGGACCCCCTTCGCTACAATGAGCAGTTCTTC CASSLGRDPLRYNEQFF
TRBD2 TRBJ2-3 - TRBV27 TGTGCCAGCAGTCCCGGGACTAGCGGGGCCCCCACAGATACGCAGTATTTT CASSPGTSGAPTDTQYF
TRBD1 TRBJ2-7 - TRBV7-2 TGTGCCAGCAGCTTAGGAGGGGACAGGTCCTACGAGCAGTACTTC CASSLGGDRSYEQYF
TRBD2 TRBJ2-7 once TRBV28 TGTGCCAGCAGAACAAGCGGGATGTGGGGCGAGCAGTACTTC CASRTSGMWGEQYF
- TRBJ2-2 - TRBV6-5 TGTGCCAGCAGACCGGGGCCTGCGAACACCGGGGAGCTGTTTTTT CASRPGPANTGELFF
- TRBJ2-5 - TRBV11-2 TGTGCCAGCAGCCCATGGACGGAAGAGACCCAGTACTTC CASSPWTEETQYF
- TRBJ2-7 - TRBV2 TGTGCCAGCAGTGAACGGAGAGGGGCCGGAAGCTCCTACGAGCAGTACTTC CASSERRGAGSSYEQYF
- TRBJ2-2 - TRBV2 TGTGCCAGCAGTGAAGCACAGGGCAGGACCGGGGAGCTGTTTTTT CASSEAQGRTGELFF
- TRBJ1-3 - TRBV7-2 TGTGCCAGCAGCTTAGCCACCGGACCCTCTGGAAACACCATATATTTT CASSLATGPSGNTIYF
- TRBJ1-3 - TRBV5-1 TGCGCCAGCAGCTTGGGGCAGGTTCGCTCTGGAAACACCATATATTTT CASSLGQVRSGNTIYF
- TRBJ1-5 few TRBV11-2 TGTGCCAGCAGCTTTGGCCAGCATCAGCCCCAGCATTTT CASSFGQHQPQHF
TRBD1 TRBJ2-7 - TRBV6-5 TGTGCCAGCAGTACCCGGACAGGAGACTACGAGCAGTACTTC CASSTRTGDYEQYF
- TRBJ2-7 - TRBV25-1 TGTGCCAGCAGTGATCCAGCGCCAACCTACGAGCAGTACTTC CASSDPAPTYEQYF
- TRBJ2-5 - TRBV28 TGTGCCAGCAGTTTTGAGGGACCCGGGCGGTACTTC CASSFEGPGRYF
TRBD2 TRBJ2-1 many TRBV7-2 TGTGCCAGCAGCTTAGTGGCGGGGGTAGGGGTTGAGCAGTTCTTC CASSLVAGVGVEQFF
TRBD2 TRBJ2-6 - TRBV4-2 TGTGCCAGCAGCCAAGTCTGGGGACTAGCGGGAGGGCCGGGTGGGGCCAACGTCCTGACTTTC CASSQVWGLAGGPGGANVLTF
TRBD2 TRBJ2-2 - TRBV6-7 TGTGCCAGCACGGGACTAGCGGGGGCCCGGGGCACCGGGGAGCTGTTTTTT CASTGLAGARGTGELFF
TRBD1 TRBJ2-7 - TRBV5-1 TGCGCCAGCAGCTCGGTACCTCCCGGGACAGGGCCCTACGAGCAGTACTTC CASSSVPPGTGPYEQYF
- TRBJ2-5 - TRBV2 TGTGCCAGCGGGGGTGGGCAGCCTCTGGAGACCCAGTACTTC CASGGGQPLETQYF
TRBD1 TRBJ1-2 - TRBV29-1 TGCAGCGTTAGGAGACAGGGGCGGCATGGCTACACCTTC CSVRRQGRHGYTF
TRBD2 TRBJ2-1 - TRBV7-9 TGTGCCAGCAGCCCCCGCCGAGCGGGGGGGCGCGGTGAGCAGTTCTTC CASSPRRAGGRGEQFF
- TRBJ2-7 - TRBV5-1 TGCGCCAGCAGCTTGTCTGGCTACGAGCAGTACTTC CASSLSGYEQYF
- TRBJ2-1 - TRBV7-9 TGTGCCAGCAGCCTCGGGCTACCTGGGGACAATGAGCAGTTCTTC CASSLGLPGDNEQFF
- TRBJ2-5 - TRBV5-8 TGTGCCAGCAGCTTTGGGGCAGGGGGGTACCAAGAGACCCAGTACTTC CASSFGAGGYQETQYF
- TRBJ2-2 - TRBV10-3 TGTGCCGCCGAGACAGGGCGGGGCGGGGAGCTGTTTTTT CAAETGRGGELFF
TRBD2 TRBJ2-2 - TRBV6-6 TGTGCCAGCAGTCAGGGACTAGCGGTCGGGGAGCTGTTTTTT CASSQGLAVGELFF
- TRBJ1-2 once TRBV5-1 TGCGCCAGCAGCTGGGGTGTGGAGGGGAGCTATGGCTACACCTTC CASSWGVEGSYGYTF
- TRBJ1-3 - TRBV5-1 TGCGCCAGCAGCTTGACAGTCACAGCTGGAAACACCATATATTTT CASSLTVTAGNTIYF
TRBD2 TRBJ2-3 - TRBV7-2 TGTGCCAGCAGCGCGGGGGGGCCCTCAGATACGCAGTATTTT CASSAGGPSDTQYF
- TRBJ1-4 - TRBV5-1 TGCGCCAGCAGCTTGGCGAGTTTCACAACTAATGAAAAACTGTTTTTT CASSLASFTTNEKLFF
TRBD1 TRBJ2-7 - TRBV28 TGTGCCAGCAGTCGACAGGGGTTATCAGGGGAGCAGTACTTC CASSRQGLSGEQYF
- TRBJ2-1 - TRBV12-5 TGTGCTAGTGGTTTGGACCCAGGGTTGGGGCAGTTCTTC CASGLDPGLGQFF
TRBD1 TRBJ2-7 - TRBV6-5 TGTGCCATCTCGAGACAGGGGTTTTTTTACGAGCAGTACTTC CAISRQGFFYEQYF
- TRBJ2-2 - TRBV10-3 TGTGCCATCAGTGAGTGGGCAGCGGGCGACACCGGGGAGCTGTTTTTT CAISEWAAGDTGELFF
- TRBJ2-2 - TRBV21-1 TGTGCCAGCCCCCTGGGAGCGGGAGGGCTCGGCGGGGAGCTGTTTTTT CASPLGAGGLGGELFF
- TRBJ2-2 - TRBV7-2 TGTGCCAGCAGCCCCCGGAGGGACAGCGGGGAGCTGTTTTTT CASSPRRDSGELFF
- TRBJ1-2 - TRBV10-3 TGTGCCATCAGTGACCCCGGGGGGGCTAACTATGGCTACACCTTC CAISDPGGANYGYTF
- TRBJ2-5 - TRBV29-1 TGCAGCGTTGTGGGAGCTGCGACCCAGTACTTC CSVVGAATQYF
- TRBJ2-2 - TRBV5-1 TGCGCCAGCAGGTGGGGTGACACCGGGGAGCTGTTTTTT CASRWGDTGELFF
- TRBJ1-2 - TRBV19 TGTGCCAGTAGCCGAGGGGGTTGGGAGTTGGGCTACACCTTC CASSRGGWELGYTF
- TRBJ2-6 - TRBV19 TGTGCCAGTAGTCCGGGCCCATCTGGGGCCAACGTCCTGACTTTC CASSPGPSGANVLTF
- TRBJ1-1 once TRBV5-1 TGCGCCAGCAGCTCCCGGGCAGGCGGCACTGAAGCTTTCTTT CASSSRAGGTEAFF
- TRBJ1-1 - TRBV19 TGTGCCAGTACCCCTACCTGGGGCACTGAAGCTTTCTTT CASTPTWGTEAFF
- TRBJ1-2 - TRBV28 TGTGCCAGCAGTTTAGGACAGAACTATGGCTACACCTTC CASSLGQNYGYTF
TRBD1 TRBJ2-7 - TRBV4-3 TGCGCCAGCTCCCTCGGGACAGGGCCCTCCTACGAGCAGTACTTC CASSLGTGPSYEQYF
- TRBJ2-5 - TRBV7-2 TGTGCCAGCAGCTTACGGCAGATACAAGAGACCCAGTACTTC CASSLRQIQETQYF